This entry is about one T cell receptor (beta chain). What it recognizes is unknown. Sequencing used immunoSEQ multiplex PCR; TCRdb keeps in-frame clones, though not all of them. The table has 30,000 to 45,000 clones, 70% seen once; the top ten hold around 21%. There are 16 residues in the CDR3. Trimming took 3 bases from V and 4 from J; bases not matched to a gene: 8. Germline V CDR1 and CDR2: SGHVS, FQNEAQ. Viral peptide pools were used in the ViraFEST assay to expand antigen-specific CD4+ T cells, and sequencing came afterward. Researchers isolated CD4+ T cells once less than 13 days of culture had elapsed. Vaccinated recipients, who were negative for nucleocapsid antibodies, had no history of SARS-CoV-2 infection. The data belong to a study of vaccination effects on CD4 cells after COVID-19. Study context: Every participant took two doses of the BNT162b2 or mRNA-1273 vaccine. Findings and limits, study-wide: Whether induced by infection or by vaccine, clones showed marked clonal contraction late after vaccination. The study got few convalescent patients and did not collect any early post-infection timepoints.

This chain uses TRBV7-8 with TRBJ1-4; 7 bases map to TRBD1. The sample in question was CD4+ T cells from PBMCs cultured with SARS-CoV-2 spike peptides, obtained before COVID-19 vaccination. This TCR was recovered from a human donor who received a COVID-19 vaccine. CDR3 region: CASSFSDREGNEKLFF. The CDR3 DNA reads TGTGCCAGCAGCTTCTCAGACAGGGAGGGTAATGAAAAACTGTTTTTT.